These 30 T cell receptor beta chains originate from one sample sequenced in a study of PD-L1 blockade in urothelial cancer. Sequencing used immunoSEQ multiplex PCR; TCRdb keeps in-frame clones, though not all of them. Among 15,000 to 20,000 clones listed, about 80% were seen once. The time point here: peripheral blood 6 weeks after treatment start. The sample here was PBMCs, taken around atezolizumab (anti-PD-L1) treatment. The receptors shown here come from a man aged 50 to 59 with urothelial cancer.

The chain employs TRBV27 and TRBJ1-2; TRBD1 is a possible D gene (5 bases). The germline V gene has CDR1 MNHEY and CDR2 SMNVEV (reference sequence). Trimming removed 5 bases at V and 1 base at J, with 20 bases between. The CDR3 has 17 residues. Here the CDR3 DNA reads TGTGCCAGCAGTCTCCTCGGAGGGGCGCCCTATAACTATGGCTACACCTTC. This sequence encodes CASSLLGGAPYNYGYTF.

This clone was detected only a few times. This CDR3 is CASSYSGQVLPGYTF. The CDR3 bases are TGTGCCAGCAGTTACTCGGGACAGGTGCTGCCTGGCTACACCTTC. The chain links TRBV6-5 to TRBJ1-2; the match to TRBD1 covers 8 bases. The J segment lost 7 bases and the V segment lost 0 bases, leaving 7 bases of the junction unmatched. The CDR3 is 15 amino acids. Per germline, CDR1 MNHEY and CDR2 SVGAGI.

The gene calls are TRBV5-1 and TRBJ2-1; 10 bases line up with TRBD2. Germline-derived CDR1 and CDR2 are SGHRS and YFSETQ. The CDR3 runs to 16 residues. V dropped 4 bases and J dropped 2; count of bases not matched to a gene: 6. For the CDR3, the DNA is TGCGCCAGCAGCGCCGTAGCGGGAGGCCCCTACAATGAGCAGTTCTTC. Translated, it gives CASSAVAGGPYNEQFF.

The chain employs TRBV27 and TRBJ2-3, with D uncertain. V lost 6 bases to trimming and J lost 0 bases, with 10 bases between them. This CDR3 is built from 14 residues. Germline CDR1 MNHEY, CDR2 SMNVEV (reference sequence). This CDR3 is CASSLSSSTDTQYF. CDR3 sequence (DNA): TGTGCCAGCAGCCTCTCGTCTAGCACAGATACGCAGTATTTT.

This chain links TRBV2 with TRBJ2-3, with D tentatively TRBD2 (5 bases). The CDR3 contains 12 residues. Trimming took off 11 bases at V and 6 bases at J, with 15 bases between the two ends. Germline V gives CDR1 SNHLY, CDR2 FYNNEI. The DNA for the CDR3 is TGTGCCGGAACTAGAGTTAGCGATACGCAGTATTTT. Translated: CAGTRVSDTQYF.

V usage is TRBV11-2 and J usage is TRBJ2-1; 11 bases match TRBD2. J gave up 10 bases and V 1 base, and 6 bases lay outside the gene matches. The germline CDR1 and CDR2 sequences are SGHAT and FQNNGV. CDR3 length: 15 amino acids. CDR3 residues: CASSLVPSGRREQFF. The CDR3 DNA follows: TGTGCCAGCAGCTTAGTCCCTAGCGGGAGGAGGGAGCAGTTCTTC.

The gene calls are TRBV18 and TRBJ2-7; 7 nucleotides match TRBD1. Germline CDR1 is KGHSH and CDR2 is LQKENI. CDR3 size: 13 residues. CDR3 protein: CANSPETGYEQYV. In DNA form, the CDR3 reads TGTGCCAACTCACCGGAGACAGGGTACGAGCAGTACGTC.

This chain joins TRBV15 and TRBJ2-5, with no clear D. The CDR3 is 12 residues long. Trimming took 0 bases from V and 5 from J, leaving 4 bases between them. Germline CDR1 reads LNHNV; CDR2 reads YYDKDF (reference sequence). The CDR3, as DNA: TGTGCCACCAGCAGAGATATTGAGACCCAGTACTTC. It encodes CATSRDIETQYF.

The chain combines TRBV2 with TRBJ1-1, with D hard to call. Trimming removed 7 bases at V and 2 bases at J, with 11 bases between. Germline V lookup: CDR1 SNHLY, CDR2 FYNNEI. The CDR3 sequence is 13 residues long. CDR3 DNA sequence: TGTGCCAGCACAAATGGCCCAAACACTGAAGCTTTCTTT. The encoded protein is CASTNGPNTEAFF.

The V gene is TRBV7-2, the J gene TRBJ2-1; TRBD2 agrees at 8 bases. The junction had 4 bases not matched to a gene; V was cut back by 3 bases and J by 0 bases. This CDR3 is 16 amino acids long. Germline assignment: CDR1 SGHTA and CDR2 FQGNSA. The CDR3 region has the DNA TGTGCCAGCAGCTTTCGCCTAGCGGGCTCCTACAATGAGCAGTTCTTC. Protein: CASSFRLAGSYNEQFF.

V usage is TRBV19 and J usage is TRBJ1-4; D uncertain. The ends were cut back, 4 bases at V and 5 bases at J, with 14 bases in the middle. The CDR3 is made up of 15 amino acids. Germline-derived CDR1 and CDR2 are LNHDA and SQIVND (reference sequence). CDR3 protein: CASSSGPGGNEKLFF. CDR3 in DNA: TGTGCCAGTAGTAGCGGACCGGGAGGAAATGAAAAACTGTTTTTT.

This clone was recorded once. The CDR3 is CASSPLDSRIGNTIYF. The CDR3 DNA reads as TGTGCCAGCTCACCCTTAGACAGTCGAATCGGAAACACCATATATTTT. The chain employs TRBV18 and TRBJ1-3, with D possibly TRBD1 on 5 matching bases. Trimming pared 3 bases from V and 4 bases from J, leaving 16 bases between. The germline CDR1 and CDR2 sequences are KGHSH and LQKENI. The CDR3 sequence is 16 residues long.

The rearrangement joins TRBV12-2 to TRBJ1-2; the table's D call of TRBD1 was not tested on the DNA. TRBV12-2 is deemed a pseudogene. CDR3 length: 15 residues. Here the CDR3 reads CASRLVQGDLYGYTF. The CDR3, as DNA: TGTGCAAGTCGCTTAGTTCAGGGCGACCTCTATGGCTACACCTTC.

This CDR3 reads CASSRDRGRKQFF. CDR3 DNA: TGTGCCAGCAGCCGCGACAGGGGCCGTAAGCAGTTCTTC. This chain connects TRBV7-8 to TRBJ2-1; 8 bases are a match to TRBD1. The J segment lost 11 bases and the V segment lost 5 bases, leaving 8 bases of the junction unmatched. The CDR3 runs 13 residues. Germline V gene lookup returns CDR1 SGHVS and CDR2 FQNEAQ. The entire variable domain, with the rest obtained from reference TRBV7-8 and TRBJ2-1, is as follows: GAGVSQSPRYKVAKRGQDVALRCDPISGHVSLFWYQQALGQGPEFLTYFQNEAQLDKSGLPSDRFFAERPEGSVSTLKIQRTQQEDSAVYLCASSRDRGRKQFFGPGTRLTVL.

The V gene is TRBV19, the J gene TRBJ1-2; TRBD1 might be the D (5 bases). CDR1 is LNHDA and CDR2 is SQIVND in the germline V gene (reference sequence). The ends were cut back, 4 bases at V and 2 bases at J, with 11 bases in the middle. The length of the CDR3 is 14 residues. DNA of the CDR3: TGTGCCAGTAGTACCCACGCAGGGAACTATGGCTACACCTTC. Residues: CASSTHAGNYGYTF.

Turning to this clone: A junction end diverges from the germline sequence, so it may reflect a read error. The rearrangement links TRBV29-1 to TRBJ1-1, with 7 positions matching TRBD1. Germline V gene sequence: CDR1 SQVTM, CDR2 ANQGSEA. This CDR3 is 13 amino acids long. The CDR3 sequence: CSFDRAKNTEAFF. In DNA form, the CDR3 reads TGCAGCTTTGACAGGGCGAAGAACACTGAAGCTTTCTTT.

The chain uses TRBV6-1 and TRBJ2-7; the D gene is possibly TRBD1 (5 bases). V was cut by 3 bases and J by 0 bases, with 12 bases left in between. Germline assignment: CDR1 MNHNS and CDR2 SASEGT. The CDR3 sequence is 15 residues long. DNA of the CDR3: TGTGCCAGCAGTGACTTAGGGGTAAGCTCCTACGAGCAGTACTTC. This gives the protein CASSDLGVSSYEQYF.

The rearrangement links TRBV7-6 to TRBJ1-2; D may be TRBD1 (6 bases). This CDR3 contains 14 residues. Trimming shortened V by 6 bases and J by 2 bases, and 13 bases separated the two germline ends. CDR1 and CDR2 from the germline V gene are SGHVS and FNYEAQ. The CDR3 is CASSPGQGNYGYTF. DNA of the CDR3: TGTGCCAGCAGTCCAGGGCAGGGGAACTATGGCTACACCTTC.

The chain joins TRBV28 to TRBJ2-1; D uncertain. The CDR3 spans 10 residues. CDR1 MDHEN and CDR2 SYDVKM come from the germline V gene. V was shortened by 7 bases and J by 6 bases, with 4 bases between the two germline ends. The CDR3 coding sequence is TGTGCCAGCACTCGCAATGAGCAGTTCTTC. Its translation is CASTRNEQFF.

This chain connects TRBV5-1 to TRBJ1-6; no definite D call. Trimming left V 0 bases short and J 9 bases short, with 16 bases between. The CDR3 covers 16 residues. The germline V gene encodes CDR1 SGHRS and CDR2 YFSETQ. This CDR3 reads CASSLGGGAKSSPLHF. The CDR3 nucleotides read TGCGCCAGCAGCTTGGGGGGAGGTGCAAAGAGTTCACCCCTCCACTTT.

This clone came up once. The J gene is TRBJ1-5, the V gene TRBV10-3; possibly TRBD1 for D (6 bases). V was clipped by 3 bases and J by 2 bases, with 11 bases between them. From germline, CDR1 is ENHRY and CDR2 SYGVKD. The CDR3 is made up of 15 amino acids. The CDR3 DNA follows: TGTGCCATCAGTGATGCTAGGACAGGCAATCAGCCCCAGCATTTT. Amino acid sequence: CAISDARTGNQPQHF.

This chain joins TRBV28 and TRBJ1-5; D is possibly TRBD1 (5 bases). V gave up 6 bases and J gave up 6 bases, with 9 bases separating them. Germline V gene lookup returns CDR1 MDHEN and CDR2 SYDVKM. The CDR3 is 12 amino acids. The CDR3 bases are TGTGCCAGCAGGGGGCGCGTTCAGCCCCAGCATTTT. Encoded protein: CASRGRVQPQHF.

The gene calls are TRBV5-4 and TRBJ2-7, with TRBD2 matching over 7 bases. V lost 0 bases to trimming and J lost 2 bases; unmatched junction nucleotides: 2. The CDR3 sequence is 14 residues long. In germline, CDR1 is SGHNT, CDR2 YYREEE (reference sequence). The CDR3 is CASSLVGGAYEQYF. The CDR3 DNA reads TGTGCCAGCAGCTTGGTGGGGGGGGCCTACGAGCAGTACTTC.

This sequence joins TRBV4-1 and TRBJ1-3, with TRBD1 matching 9 bases. Germline CDR1 and CDR2: MGHRA and YSYEKL. Unmatched junction bases numbered 13, after V lost 4 bases and J lost 0 bases. CDR3 length: 19 amino acids. DNA of the CDR3: TGCGCCAGCAGCCCATCCGGGACAGGGATATTGGACTCTGGAAACACCATATATTTT. Amino acid sequence: CASSPSGTGILDSGNTIYF.

CDR3 sequence reads: CASSENSDEKLFF. For the CDR3, the DNA is TGTGCCAGCAGTGAAAACAGTGATGAAAAACTGTTTTTT. This chain connects TRBV6-1 to TRBJ1-4, with D hard to call. Trimming removed 2 bases from V and 6 bases from J, with 7 bases in between. The length of the CDR3 is 13 residues. Germline CDR1 and CDR2: MNHNS and SASEGT.

The CDR3 DNA reads as TGCGCCAGCAACCCAGGGGAGCGGAATTCACCCCTCCACTTT. Translated: CASNPGERNSPLHF. This sequence joins TRBV5-1 and TRBJ1-6, with D possibly matching TRBD1 (6 bases). The V end lost 6 bases, the J end lost 7 bases, and 14 bases lay between the germline ends. The CDR3 length is 14 residues. The germline V gene has CDR1 SGHRS and CDR2 YFSETQ.

The rearrangement links TRBV5-6 to TRBJ1-1, with 10 bases lining up with TRBD1. The CDR3 is 16 residues long. V lost 4 bases and J lost 0; bases outside the gene matches: 6. CDR1 and CDR2 from the germline V gene are SGHDT and YYEEEE. The CDR3: CASSQPGQGLNTEAFF. The CDR3 nucleotides are TGTGCCAGCAGCCAACCGGGACAGGGGCTGAACACTGAAGCTTTCTTT.

The chain is built from TRBV28 and TRBJ2-1; D possibly corresponds to TRBD2 (5 bases). With 8 bases removed from V and 3 bases from J, the gap between germline ends came to 11 bases. Germline CDR1 MDHEN, CDR2 SYDVKM. The CDR3 has 13 amino acids. The chain's CDR3 is CASYGIGYNEQFF. CDR3 nucleotide sequence: TGTGCCAGCTACGGGATCGGCTACAATGAGCAGTTCTTC.

The chain is built from TRBV7-9 and TRBJ1-4, with D possibly matching TRBD1 (6 bases). The CDR3 contains 15 residues. Germline CDR1 is SEHNR and CDR2 is FQNEAQ (reference sequence). Trimming left V 5 bases short and J 7 bases short, with 17 bases between. The CDR3 sequence is CASSLQGPNREKLFF. CDR3 nucleotide sequence: TGTGCCAGCAGCCTCCAGGGGCCCAATCGTGAAAAACTGTTTTTT.

V gene TRBV6-5 combines with J gene TRBJ2-7; D is possibly TRBD2 (6 bases). Germline CDR1 reads MNHEY; CDR2 reads SVGAGI. Trimming cost V 2 bases and J 0 bases, with 11 bases left between them. The CDR3 contains 15 residues. The CDR3 sequence: CASSYAQGGSYEQYF. CDR3 in DNA: TGTGCCAGCAGTTACGCGCAGGGAGGCTCCTACGAGCAGTACTTC.